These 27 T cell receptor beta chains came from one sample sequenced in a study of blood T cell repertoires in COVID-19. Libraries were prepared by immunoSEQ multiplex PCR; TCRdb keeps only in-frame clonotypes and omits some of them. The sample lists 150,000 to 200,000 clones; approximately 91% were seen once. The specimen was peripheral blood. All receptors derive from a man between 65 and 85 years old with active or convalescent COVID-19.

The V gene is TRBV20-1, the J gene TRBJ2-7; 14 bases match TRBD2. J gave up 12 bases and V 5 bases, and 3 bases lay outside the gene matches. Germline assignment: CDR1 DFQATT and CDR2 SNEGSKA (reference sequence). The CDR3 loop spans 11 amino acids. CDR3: CSAGTSGSLYF. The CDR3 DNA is TGCAGTGCTGGGACTAGCGGGAGCTTGTACTTC.

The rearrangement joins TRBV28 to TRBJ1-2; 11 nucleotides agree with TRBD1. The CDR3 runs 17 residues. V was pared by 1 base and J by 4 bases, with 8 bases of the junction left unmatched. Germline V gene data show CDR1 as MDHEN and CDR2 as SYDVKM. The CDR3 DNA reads TGTGCCAGCAGTTTATTGCCCGGACAGGGGGCTAGCTATGGCTACACCTTC. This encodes CASSLLPGQGASYGYTF.

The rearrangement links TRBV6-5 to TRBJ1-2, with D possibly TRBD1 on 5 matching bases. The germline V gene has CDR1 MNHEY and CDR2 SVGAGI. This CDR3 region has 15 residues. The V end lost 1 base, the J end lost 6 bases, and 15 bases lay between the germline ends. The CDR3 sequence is CASSYWGREFDGYTF. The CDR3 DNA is TGTGCCAGCAGTTACTGGGGCAGGGAATTTGATGGCTACACCTTC.

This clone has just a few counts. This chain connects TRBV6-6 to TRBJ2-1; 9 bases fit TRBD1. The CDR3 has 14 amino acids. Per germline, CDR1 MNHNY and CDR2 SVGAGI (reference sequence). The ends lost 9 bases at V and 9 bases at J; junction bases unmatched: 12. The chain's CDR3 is CASSRDRDGGEQFF. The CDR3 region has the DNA TGTGCCAGTAGCCGGGACAGGGATGGGGGTGAGCAGTTCTTC.

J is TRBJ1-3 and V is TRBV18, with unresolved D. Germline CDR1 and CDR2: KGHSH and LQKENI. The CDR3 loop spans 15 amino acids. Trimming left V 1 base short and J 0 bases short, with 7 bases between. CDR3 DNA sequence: TGTGCCAGCTCACCACTAACAGTCTCTGGAAACACCATATATTTT. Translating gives CASSPLTVSGNTIYF.

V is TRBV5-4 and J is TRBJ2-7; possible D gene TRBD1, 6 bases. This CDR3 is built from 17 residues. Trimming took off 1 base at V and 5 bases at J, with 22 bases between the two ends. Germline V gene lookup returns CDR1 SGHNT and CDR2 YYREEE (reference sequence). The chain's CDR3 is CASSLYVRGRGRDEQYF. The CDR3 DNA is TGTGCCAGCAGCTTGTATGTGAGGGGAAGGGGGAGAGACGAGCAGTACTTC. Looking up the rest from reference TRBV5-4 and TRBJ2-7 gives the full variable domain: ETGVTQSPTHLIKTRGQQVTLRCSSQSGHNTVSWYQQALGQGPQFIFQYYREEENGRGNFPPRFSGLQFPNYSSELNVNALELDDSALYLCASSLYVRGRGRDEQYFGPGTRLTVT.

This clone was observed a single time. CDR3 DNA: TGCGCCAGCAGCCAAGTTGGGCGGGGGGCCCACAATGAGCAGTTCTTC. Encoded protein: CASSQVGRGAHNEQFF. The rearrangement joins TRBV4-1 to TRBJ2-1, with TRBD2 identical over 8 bases. V trimming: 1 base; J trimming: 5 bases; junction bases outside the gene matches: 7. This CDR3 is built from 16 residues. CDR1 is MGHRA, CDR2 YSYEKL, per germline.

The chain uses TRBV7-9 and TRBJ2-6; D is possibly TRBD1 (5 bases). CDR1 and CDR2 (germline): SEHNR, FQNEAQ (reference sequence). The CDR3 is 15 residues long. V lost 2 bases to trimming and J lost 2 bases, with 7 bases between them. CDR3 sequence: CASSLTGAGANVLTF. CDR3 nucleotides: TGTGCCAGCAGCTTAACAGGTGCTGGGGCCAACGTCCTGACTTTC.

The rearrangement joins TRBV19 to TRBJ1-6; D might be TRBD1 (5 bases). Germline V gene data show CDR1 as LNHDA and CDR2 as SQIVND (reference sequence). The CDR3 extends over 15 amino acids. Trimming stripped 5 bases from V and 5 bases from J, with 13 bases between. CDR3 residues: CASSVAGVNNSPLHF. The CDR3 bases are TGTGCCAGTAGTGTCGCGGGGGTGAATAATTCACCCCTCCACTTT.

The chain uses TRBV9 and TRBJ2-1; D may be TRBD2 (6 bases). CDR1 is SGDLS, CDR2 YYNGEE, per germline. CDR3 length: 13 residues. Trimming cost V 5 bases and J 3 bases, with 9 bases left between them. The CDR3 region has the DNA TGTGCCAGCAGTGTGGACTACTACAATGAGCAGTTCTTC. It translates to CASSVDYYNEQFF.

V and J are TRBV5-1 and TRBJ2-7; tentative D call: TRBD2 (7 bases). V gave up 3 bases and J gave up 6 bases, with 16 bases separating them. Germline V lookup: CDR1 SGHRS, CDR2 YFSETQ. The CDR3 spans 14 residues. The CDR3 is CASSSSGGRVEQYF. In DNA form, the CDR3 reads TGCGCCAGCAGCTCTTCCGGGGGGCGGGTCGAGCAGTACTTC.

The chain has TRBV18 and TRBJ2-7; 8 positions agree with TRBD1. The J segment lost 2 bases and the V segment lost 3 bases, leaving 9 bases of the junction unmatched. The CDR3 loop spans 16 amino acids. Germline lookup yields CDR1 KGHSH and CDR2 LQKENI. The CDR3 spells CASSPLPRDRPYEQYF. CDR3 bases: TGTGCCAGCTCACCGCTTCCCCGGGACAGGCCCTACGAGCAGTACTTC. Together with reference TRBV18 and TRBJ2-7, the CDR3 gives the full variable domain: NAGVMQNPRHLVRRRGQEARLRCSPMKGHSHVYWYRQLPEEGLKFMVYLQKENIIDESGMPKERFSAEFPKEGPSILRIQQVVRGDSAAYFCASSPLPRDRPYEQYFGPGTRLTVT.

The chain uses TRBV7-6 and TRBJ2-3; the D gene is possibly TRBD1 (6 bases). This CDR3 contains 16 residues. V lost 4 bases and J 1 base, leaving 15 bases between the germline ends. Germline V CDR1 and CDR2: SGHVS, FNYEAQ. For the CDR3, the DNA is TGTGCCAGCAGCTCCCCTCCAGGGGAACGCACAGATACGCAGTATTTT. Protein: CASSSPPGERTDTQYF.

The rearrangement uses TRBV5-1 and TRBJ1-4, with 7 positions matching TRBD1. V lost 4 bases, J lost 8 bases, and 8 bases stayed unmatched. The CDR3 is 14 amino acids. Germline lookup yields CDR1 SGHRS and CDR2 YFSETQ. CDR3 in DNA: TGCGCCAGCAGCGTATCGGGACAGATGGAAAAACTGTTTTTT. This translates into CASSVSGQMEKLFF.

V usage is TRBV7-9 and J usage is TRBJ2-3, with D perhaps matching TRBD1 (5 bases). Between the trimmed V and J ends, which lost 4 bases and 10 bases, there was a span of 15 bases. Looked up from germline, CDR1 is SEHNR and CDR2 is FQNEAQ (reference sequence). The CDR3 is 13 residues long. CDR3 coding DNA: TGTGCCAGCAGCTCCGAAGGGGCTAGGGCGCAGTATTTT. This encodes CASSSEGARAQYF.

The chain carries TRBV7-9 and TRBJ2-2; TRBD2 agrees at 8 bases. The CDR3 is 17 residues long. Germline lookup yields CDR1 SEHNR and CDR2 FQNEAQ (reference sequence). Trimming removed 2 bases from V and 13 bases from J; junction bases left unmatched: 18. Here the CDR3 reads CASSLLWDASGSRALFF. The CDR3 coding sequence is TGTGCCAGCAGCTTACTTTGGGACGCTAGCGGGTCTAGAGCGCTGTTTTTT. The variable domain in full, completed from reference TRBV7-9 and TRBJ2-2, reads DTGVSQNPRHKITKRGQNVTFRCDPISEHNRLYWYRQTLGQGPEFLTYFQNEAQLEKSRLLSDRFSAERPKGSFSTLEIQRTEQGDSAMYLCASSLLWDASGSRALFFGEGSRLTVL.

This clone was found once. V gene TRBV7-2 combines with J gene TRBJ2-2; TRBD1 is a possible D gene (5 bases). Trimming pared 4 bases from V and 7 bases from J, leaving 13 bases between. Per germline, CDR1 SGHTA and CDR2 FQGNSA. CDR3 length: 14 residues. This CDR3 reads CASSSQGVIGELFF. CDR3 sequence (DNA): TGTGCCAGCAGCTCGCAAGGGGTGATCGGGGAGCTGTTTTTT.

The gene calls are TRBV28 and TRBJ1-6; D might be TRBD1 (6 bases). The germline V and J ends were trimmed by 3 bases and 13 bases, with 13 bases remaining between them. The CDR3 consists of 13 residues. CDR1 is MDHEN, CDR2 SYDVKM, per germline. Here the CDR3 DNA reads TGTGCCAGCAGTTTGACAGGCCGCCGGCCCCTCCACTTT. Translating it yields CASSLTGRRPLHF.

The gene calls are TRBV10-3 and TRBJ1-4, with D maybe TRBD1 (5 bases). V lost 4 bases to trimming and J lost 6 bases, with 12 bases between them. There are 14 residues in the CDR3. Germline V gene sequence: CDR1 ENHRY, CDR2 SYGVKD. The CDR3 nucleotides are TGTGCCATCAGTGCCCGGGGGACGGATGAAAAACTGTTTTTT. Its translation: CAISARGTDEKLFF.

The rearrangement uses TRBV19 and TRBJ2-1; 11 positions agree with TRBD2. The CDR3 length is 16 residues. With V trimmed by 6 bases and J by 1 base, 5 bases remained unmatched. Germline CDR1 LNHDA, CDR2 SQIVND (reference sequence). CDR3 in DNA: TGTGCCAGTAGACTAGCGGGGGAAAGGTCCTACAATGAGCAGTTCTTC. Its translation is CASRLAGERSYNEQFF.

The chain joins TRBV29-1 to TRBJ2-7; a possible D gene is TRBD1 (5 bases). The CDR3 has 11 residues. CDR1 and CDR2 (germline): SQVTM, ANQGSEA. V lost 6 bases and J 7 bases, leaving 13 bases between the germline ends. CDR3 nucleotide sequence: TGCAGCGTGGGGCTACCTCGGGAGCAGTACTTC. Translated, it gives CSVGLPREQYF.

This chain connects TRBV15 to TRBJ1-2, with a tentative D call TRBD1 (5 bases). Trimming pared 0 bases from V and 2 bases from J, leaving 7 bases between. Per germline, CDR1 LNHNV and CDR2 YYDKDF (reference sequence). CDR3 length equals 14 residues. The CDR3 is CATSRDRGNYGYTF. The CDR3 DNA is TGTGCCACCAGCAGAGATAGGGGAAACTATGGCTACACCTTC.

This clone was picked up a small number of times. CDR3 sequence: CASSYDRSTSGLSYEQYF. CDR3 DNA sequence: TGTGCCAGCAGTTACGACCGAAGCACTAGCGGCCTCTCCTACGAGCAGTACTTC. V is TRBV6-2 or TRBV6-3 and J is TRBJ2-7; the match to TRBD2 covers 8 bases. In germline, CDR1 is MNHEY, CDR2 SVGEGT. The CDR3 runs to 18 residues. Unmatched junction bases numbered 12, after V lost 2 bases and J lost 0 bases.

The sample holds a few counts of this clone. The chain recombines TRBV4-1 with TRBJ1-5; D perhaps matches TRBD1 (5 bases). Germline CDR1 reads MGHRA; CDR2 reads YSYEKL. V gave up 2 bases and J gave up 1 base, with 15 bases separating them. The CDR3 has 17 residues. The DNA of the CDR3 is TGCGCCAGCAGCCAATTACCGGGACTTGAAAGCAATCAGCCCCAGCATTTT. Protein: CASSQLPGLESNQPQHF.

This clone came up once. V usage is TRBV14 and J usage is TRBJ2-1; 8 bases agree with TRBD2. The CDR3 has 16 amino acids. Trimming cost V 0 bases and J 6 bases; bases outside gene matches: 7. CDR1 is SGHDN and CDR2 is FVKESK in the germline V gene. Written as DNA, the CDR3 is TGTGCCAGCAGCCAAGACGTCCGGACTAGCATCAATGAGCAGTTCTTC. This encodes CASSQDVRTSINEQFF.

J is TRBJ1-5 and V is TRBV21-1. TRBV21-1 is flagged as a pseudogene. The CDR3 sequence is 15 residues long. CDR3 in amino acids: CASSKQSLLEVSRHF. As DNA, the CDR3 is TGTGCCAGCAGCAAACAGAGTCTCCTGGAGGTATCGCGGCATTTT.

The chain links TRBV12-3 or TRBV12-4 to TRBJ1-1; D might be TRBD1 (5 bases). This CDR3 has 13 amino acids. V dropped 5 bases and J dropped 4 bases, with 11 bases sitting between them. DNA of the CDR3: TGTGCCAGCAGTCGGGTGGGGGGCACTGAAGCTTTCTTT. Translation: CASSRVGGTEAFF.